These T cell receptor beta chains were read from a single sample in a study of blood T cell repertoires in COVID-19. Generated by immunoSEQ multiplex PCR, the TCRdb table keeps only in-frame clones and is missing some. The sample lists tens of thousands of clones, roughly 88% occurring once. Sequencing used peripheral blood. The receptors here all came from a woman aged 60-75 years with acute or convalescent COVID-19. CDR3s include the opening cysteine and the closing phenylalanine or tryptophan. The D gene is left open where the match is weak. Only part of the rows carry a size: once, few, many, or a class if the clone is expanded.

j_call d_call v_call clone_size cdr3_nt cdr3_aa
TRBJ1-2 . TRBV5-1 . TGCGCCAGCAGCTTCGCGGGGGGGAGCGTCTATGGCTACACCTTC CASSFAGGSVYGYTF
TRBJ2-3 . TRBV5-4 once TGTGCCAGCAGACCGAGCCGGGAGAGGGCAGATACGCAGTATTTT CASRPSRERADTQYF
TRBJ1-1 . TRBV11-2 . TGTGCCAGCAGCCTCATATCTGGGGGGACTGAAGCTTTCTTT CASSLISGGTEAFF
TRBJ2-3 TRBD2 TRBV11-1 . TGTGCCAGCAGCTTTTCTAGCGGGAGTGCAGATACGCAGTATTTT CASSFSSGSADTQYF
TRBJ1-3 . TRBV19 . TGTGCCAGTAGTATTTCATCTGGAAACACCATATATTTT CASSISSGNTIYF
TRBJ2-3 . TRBV28 . TGTGCCAGCAGGGGGGGGGCCGAAGATACGCAGTATTTT CASRGGAEDTQYF
TRBJ2-1 . TRBV7-8 . TGTGCCAGCAGACCCGGGACATCCGATGAGCAGTTCTTC CASRPGTSDEQFF
TRBJ1-1 . TRBV7-9 . TGTGCCAGCAGCGCGGGGACGAACACTGAAGCTTTCTTT CASSAGTNTEAFF
TRBJ1-2 TRBD1 TRBV7-8 . TGTGCCAGCAGCTTAGGGGGACAGGGAAACTATGGCTACACCTTC CASSLGGQGNYGYTF
TRBJ2-1 TRBD1 TRBV6-5 . TGTGCCAGCGGAGGGACAGGGGCCTCCGATGAGCAGTTCTTC CASGGTGASDEQFF
TRBJ2-3 TRBD1 TRBV29-1 . TGCAGCGCAAGTCCCGGGACAGGGGCAGATACGCAGTATTTT CSASPGTGADTQYF
TRBJ2-5 TRBD2 TRBV9 . TGTGCCAGCAGCGCTAGCGGACTAAAAGAGACCCAGTACTTC CASSASGLKETQYF
TRBJ1-1 . TRBV11-1 . TGTGCCAGCAGCTTAAGTTCAGGGTTCGGGAACACTGAAGCTTTCTTT CASSLSSGFGNTEAFF
TRBJ1-1 TRBD1 TRBV27 . TGTGCCAGCAGCCCGGACGGACAGGACAGAGCTTTCTTT CASSPDGQDRAFF
TRBJ1-2 . TRBV4-2 . TGTGCCAGCAGCCCGGGGGAAGGTTCGGGCTACACCTTC CASSPGEGSGYTF
TRBJ2-1 TRBD2 TRBV28 . TGTGCCAGCGGCCGGGGGGTATACAATGAGCAGTTCTTC CASGRGVYNEQFF
TRBJ1-2 . TRBV19 . TGTGCCAGTAGTATTGGGTGGACAGACTATGGCTACACCTTC CASSIGWTDYGYTF
TRBJ2-2 . TRBV7-9 . TGTGCCAGCAGCCCCTCTTTGGGAGAAATTAACACCGGGGAGCTGTTTTTT CASSPSLGEINTGELFF
TRBJ1-2 . TRBV5-1 . TGCGCCAGCAGCTTGGAGACAGGCCCCAACTATGGCTACACCTTC CASSLETGPNYGYTF
TRBJ1-2 TRBD1 TRBV5-6 . TGTGCCAGCAGCACACCGGGACAGTCGGGAGGGGTCTATGGCTACACCTTC CASSTPGQSGGVYGYTF
TRBJ1-2 TRBD1 TRBV19 . TGTGCCAGTAGTAACAGGGGGCGCGTCTATGGCTACACCTTC CASSNRGRVYGYTF
TRBJ1-2 TRBD1 TRBV28 . TGTGCCAGCACGGACAGGGGGAGTTATGGCTACACCTTC CASTDRGSYGYTF
TRBJ2-5 TRBD1 TRBV5-1 . TGCGCCAGCAGCAAAGGACAGGGTGAGCGAGAGACCCAGTACTTC CASSKGQGERETQYF
TRBJ2-3 TRBD2 TRBV5-4 . TGTGCCAGCAGCTCTGCGGGAGAAGATACGCAGTATTTT CASSSAGEDTQYF
TRBJ2-3 TRBD2 TRBV5-4 . TGTGCCAGCAGCTTACCCGGGGAGGGAGCAGATACGCAGTATTTT CASSLPGEGADTQYF
TRBJ2-1 TRBD1 TRBV5-1 . TGCGCCAGCAGCTTGGCGGGACAGGTGGGCCGAAATGAGCAGTTCTTC CASSLAGQVGRNEQFF
TRBJ2-1 . TRBV5-4 . TGTGCCAGCAGCGCCGGAGGTACTATCTCCTACAATGAGCAGTTCTTC CASSAGGTISYNEQFF
TRBJ2-2 TRBD2 TRBV19 . TGTGCCAGTAGTCCCAGCGGGATAAACACCGGGGAGCTGTTTTTT CASSPSGINTGELFF
TRBJ1-2 . TRBV7-9 once TGTGCCAGCAGCTTAGAACAGGCTCTCTTCTATGGCTACACCTTC CASSLEQALFYGYTF
TRBJ1-1 . TRBV5-4 . TGTGCCAGCAGCTTGGGCTGGGAGGAAGCTTTCTTT CASSLGWEEAFF
TRBJ1-2 . TRBV24-1 . TGTGCCACCAGTGATAGTAGGGGTAGGGACTATGGCTACACCTTC CATSDSRGRDYGYTF
TRBJ1-3 . TRBV18 once TGTGCCAGCTCACCGGGGACACCTGGAAACACCATATATTTT CASSPGTPGNTIYF
TRBJ1-1 . TRBV27 . TGTGCCAGCAGTTCAGGTTCTCAGATTGAAGCTTTCTTT CASSSGSQIEAFF
TRBJ2-5 TRBD2 TRBV7-6 . TGTGCCAGCAGCTTAGCCCCCGGGCTAGCGGGTCTTCCCTTAGAGACCCAGTACTTC CASSLAPGLAGLPLETQYF
TRBJ2-3 TRBD1 TRBV5-1 . TGCGCCAGCAGCACCGGGACAGGAGATACGCAGTATTTT CASSTGTGDTQYF
TRBJ1-2 . TRBV3-1/TRBV3-2 . TGTGCCAGCAGCCAAGATCTTACTAACTATGGCTACACCTTC CASSQDLTNYGYTF
TRBJ1-5 TRBD1 TRBV7-9 . TGTGCCAGCAGCTCGGGACAGGGGATGAATCAGCCCCAGCATTTT CASSSGQGMNQPQHF
TRBJ2-2 TRBD2 TRBV7-6 . TGTGCCAGCAGCTTAGCGAGCGGGGGGGGCACCGGGGAGCTGTTTTTT CASSLASGGGTGELFF
TRBJ1-2 . TRBV28 . TGTGCCAGCAGTTTATCCGGAGGTCGGGACTATGGCTACACCTTC CASSLSGGRDYGYTF
TRBJ1-2 TRBD1 TRBV7-9 . TGTGCCAGCAGCTTATTACAGGGGGAGAATGGCTACACCTTC CASSLLQGENGYTF
TRBJ1-5 . TRBV6-2/TRBV6-3 . TGTGCCAGCCGTTACGGGGGGTACAGCAATCAGCCCCAGCATTTT CASRYGGYSNQPQHF
TRBJ1-2 TRBD1 TRBV18 . TGTGCCAGCTCACCAACCGGGACAGGGGGCAACTATGGCTACACCTTC CASSPTGTGGNYGYTF
TRBJ1-5 . TRBV5-6 . TGTGCCAGCAGCTTGTCTAGGGGCGCTTATAGCAATCAGCCCCAGCATTTT CASSLSRGAYSNQPQHF
TRBJ1-1 TRBD1 TRBV18 few TGTGCCAGCTCACTGGACAGGGAGGCTGAAGCTTTCTTT CASSLDREAEAFF